This T cell receptor beta chain was observed in a study of T cell changes during pregnancy in multiple sclerosis. The CDR3 length is 14 residues. The V gene lost 5 bases and the J gene lost 8 bases, with 15 bases spanning the gap. CDR1 SEHNR and CDR2 FQNEAQ come from the germline V gene (reference sequence). Sequencing was performed with immunoSEQ multiplex PCR; in TCRdb, only in-frame clones are kept and a portion is missing. The table has 25,000 to 30,000 clones, roughly 90% seen once. The V call is TRBV7-9, the J call TRBJ1-4, with a possible D match to TRBD1 (5 bases). Sequenced here: CD4+ T cells from peripheral blood mononuclear cells, sampled in the first trimester of pregnancy. The TCR was taken from a female donor in good health, enrolled as a control in a pregnancy study. The CDR3 DNA reads as TGTGCCAGCAGCCGAGGGGCGGGGGGGGAAAAACTGTTTTTT. Its translation is CASSRGAGGEKLFF.